A selection of T cell receptor beta chains follows, all from one sample in a study of shared clonotypes between healthy human individuals. This table comes from immunoSEQ multiplex PCR, and its TCRdb copy is limited to in-frame clones, with some not included. The data show around 550,000 clones, approximately 95% seen once. The specimen was naive CD8+ T cells sorted from blood. The source of these receptors is a woman in her twenties or thirties in good health. CDR3s include the opening cysteine and the closing phenylalanine or tryptophan. A D gene is named only where the DNA matches it firmly. Size tells how often a clone was seen (once, few, many) or the class of an expanded clone, and some rows leave it out.

>NA|TRBV5-6|NA|TRBJ2-1
TGTGCCAGCATATCATACGGGAGTAGCTACAATGAGCAGTTCTTC
CASISYGSSYNEQFF
>NA|TRBV28|NA|TRBJ1-1
TGTGCCAGCGGCCGGAGTTTGAACACTGAAGCTTTCTTT
CASGRSLNTEAFF
>TRBD1|TRBV27|NA|TRBJ1-4
TGTGCCAGCAGTCTAGCCGGGACAGCTAATGAAAAACTGTTTTTT
CASSLAGTANEKLFF
>NA|TRBV27|NA|TRBJ2-5
TGTGCCAGCAGTTTATCAGGGGCGGAAACCCAGTACTTC
CASSLSGAETQYF
>NA|TRBV27|NA|TRBJ1-2
TGTGCCAGCAGTATAACCCTAGGGGGGAACTATGGCTACACCTTC
CASSITLGGNYGYTF
>NA|TRBV5-8|NA|TRBJ2-7
TGTGCCAGCAGCGCTGGACTAACCCACTACGAGCAGTACTTC
CASSAGLTHYEQYF
>TRBD1|TRBV10-3|NA|TRBJ2-7
TGTGCCAGCTCCTCCTTGACAGGGCTTCACTACGAGCAGTACTTC
CASSSLTGLHYEQYF
>NA|TRBV9|NA|TRBJ2-1
TGTGCCAGCAGCGTAGGTGGGGAGGACAATGAGCAGTTCTTC
CASSVGGEDNEQFF
>TRBD2|TRBV7-8|NA|TRBJ2-2
TGTGCCAGCAGCTTATCGCGGGCTAGCGGGGTGGGGGACACCGGGGAGCTGTTTTTT
CASSLSRASGVGDTGELFF
>NA|TRBV4-2|NA|TRBJ1-1
TGTGCCAGCAGCCAAGTGGAGTCGCCTGAAGCTTTCTTT
CASSQVESPEAFF
>NA|TRBV29-1|NA|TRBJ2-7
TGCAGCGTTGAAAAACCTGGGACACCTATCTACGAGCAGTACTTC
CSVEKPGTPIYEQYF
>NA|TRBV5-8|NA|TRBJ1-1
TGTGCCAGCAGCCATGGCCAGGGGCAGGTTACTGAAGCTTTCTTT
CASSHGQGQVTEAFF
>NA|TRBV4-1|NA|TRBJ1-2
TGCGCCAGCAGCCAAAGCCGGGGACATCCCTTGGATGGCTACACCTTC
CASSQSRGHPLDGYTF
>NA|TRBV2|NA|TRBJ1-5
TGTGCCAGCAGATTGGACGGTTTTAGGCCCCAGCATTTT
CASRLDGFRPQHF
>TRBD2|TRBV28|NA|TRBJ2-7
TGTGCCAGCAGTCCACTAGCGGCTGCGTACGAGCAGTACTTC
CASSPLAAAYEQYF
>NA|TRBV7-9|once|TRBJ2-2
TGTGCCAGTAGAGGGGGGCAAGTGGAGCTGTTTTTT
CASRGGQVELFF
>TRBD1|TRBV7-8|NA|TRBJ1-5
TGTGCCAGCAGCTTGAATCCGGGACAGTCGTTTACTAGCAATCAGCCCCAGCATTTT
CASSLNPGQSFTSNQPQHF
>NA|TRBV11-2|NA|TRBJ2-5
TGTGCCAGCACCGAGGCACGGGCGCGAGCGGAGACCCAGTACTTC
CASTEARARAETQYF
>NA|TRBV19|NA|TRBJ1-2
TGTGCCAGTGGAGAATCTAACTATGGCTACACCTTC
CASGESNYGYTF
>TRBD2|TRBV18|NA|TRBJ2-7
TGTGCCAGCTCACCCCCCGGGGAGGGGTACGAGCAGTACTTC
CASSPPGEGYEQYF
>NA|TRBV28|NA|TRBJ1-2
TGTGCCAGCAGTTTAGGTTGGGCAGGGACCAACTATGGCTACACCTTC
CASSLGWAGTNYGYTF
>TRBD2|TRBV27|NA|TRBJ2-5
TGTGCCAGCAGTTCGGGGACTAGCGGGAGGGAGACCCAGTACTTC
CASSSGTSGRETQYF
>TRBD2|TRBV13|NA|TRBJ2-5
TGTGCCAGCAGCTCCCGGACTAGCGGGAACCAAGAGACCCAGTACTTC
CASSSRTSGNQETQYF
>NA|TRBV5-4|NA|TRBJ2-7
TGTGCCAGCAGCCCCTTTGGGACTCGAGCCTACGAGCAGTACTTC
CASSPFGTRAYEQYF
>NA|TRBV5-1|NA|TRBJ2-1
TGCGCCAGCAGCCCGTGGGGGGACTACAATGAGCAGTTCTTC
CASSPWGDYNEQFF
>NA|TRBV6-5|few|TRBJ2-2
TGTGCCAGCAGTTACGGCTTGGGGAACACCGGGGAGCTGTTTTTT
CASSYGLGNTGELFF
>NA|TRBV13|NA|TRBJ1-1
TGTGCCAGCAGTTCGTCCACTGAAGCTTTCTTT
CASSSSTEAFF
>NA|TRBV5-5|NA|TRBJ2-3
TGTGCCAGCAGCACGAACGTTCTAAGCACAGATACGCAGTATTTT
CASSTNVLSTDTQYF
>TRBD1|TRBV29-1|few|TRBJ1-1
TGCAGCGTTGAAGCAGGGGGCACTGAAGCTTTCTTT
CSVEAGGTEAFF
>TRBD2|TRBV9|NA|TRBJ2-7
TGTGCCAGCAATCCCGGGACTAGCGGGTACGAGCAGTACTTC
CASNPGTSGYEQYF
>TRBD1|TRBV5-1|once|TRBJ2-3
TGCGCCAGCGATGTTGGGACAGGGACTAGCACAGATACGCAGTATTTT
CASDVGTGTSTDTQYF
>TRBD2|TRBV5-6|once|TRBJ2-3
TGTGCCAGCAGCTTGGAACTAGCGGGAGATACGCAGTATTTT
CASSLELAGDTQYF
>TRBD2|TRBV7-8|NA|TRBJ2-1
TGTGCCAGCAGCTCGAACCTTGTAGGACGGGAGGGCCCTCCCGTGATAAATGAGCAGTTCTTC
CASSSNLVGREGPPVINEQFF
>TRBD1|TRBV5-4|NA|TRBJ2-7
TGTGCCAGCAGCTTGTCGCGACAGGGGGCGCCGGAGCAGTACTTC
CASSLSRQGAPEQYF
>NA|TRBV4-2|NA|TRBJ2-7
TGTGCCAGCAGCCAAGGTGCCTACGAGCAGTACTTC
CASSQGAYEQYF
>NA|TRBV4-1|NA|TRBJ1-3
TGCGCCAGCAGCCAAGACGAGTTCTCTGGAAACACCATATATTTT
CASSQDEFSGNTIYF
>NA|TRBV5-5|NA|TRBJ2-7
TGTGCCAGCAGCAGCAGGGAAACCTACGAGCAGTACTTC
CASSSRETYEQYF
>TRBD1|TRBV19|once|TRBJ1-1
TGTGCCAGTAGCGGACAGGGTTGGGTGAACACTGAAGCTTTCTTT
CASSGQGWVNTEAFF
>NA|TRBV5-6|NA|TRBJ1-1
TGTGCCAGCAGCTTGGGGGTTGGGCTATTT
CASSLGVGLF
>NA|TRBV9|NA|TRBJ1-3
TGTGCCAGCAGCGTAGATGGGGCTGGAAACACCATATATTTT
CASSVDGAGNTIYF
>NA|TRBV13|NA|TRBJ1-1
TGTGCCAGCAGCTTAGAGCCGGACCAGAACACTGAAGCTTTCTTT
CASSLEPDQNTEAFF
>NA|TRBV5-6|once|TRBJ2-5
TGTGCCAGCAGCTTAGCGTTACAAGAGACCCAGTACTTC
CASSLALQETQYF
>TRBD1|TRBV2|NA|TRBJ2-7
TGTGCCAGCACCCGGGACAGCCCCTACGAGCAGTACTTC
CASTRDSPYEQYF
>NA|TRBV19|NA|TRBJ2-1
TGTGCCAGTAGTACCGATCCCGGCGAGATCAATGAGCAGTTCTTC
CASSTDPGEINEQFF
>TRBD2|TRBV4-1|NA|TRBJ2-1
TGCGCCAGCAGCCCGGGGAGGACTAGTATCTATGAGCAGTTCTTC
CASSPGRTSIYEQFF
>TRBD2|TRBV7-4|NA|TRBJ2-1
TGTGCCAGCAGCCCTGGACTAGCGGGAGTCAATGAGCAGTTCTTC
CASSPGLAGVNEQFF